Following are 6 T cell receptor beta chains from one sample sequenced in a study of blood T cell repertoires in COVID-19. Measured with immunoSEQ multiplex PCR; TCRdb has only the in-frame clones, and not every one. The sample yields some 520,000 clones, 89% seen once. Sequenced: peripheral blood. All receptors come from a man aged 18 to 30 with COVID-19, enrolled during active disease.

The chain recombines TRBV14 with TRBJ1-6; the match to TRBD1 covers 7 bases. The germline gives CDR1 SGHDN, CDR2 FVKESK. Trimming took 3 bases from V and 5 from J; bases not matched to a gene: 10. This CDR3 region has 17 residues. This CDR3 reads CASSHWSPGQNNSPLHF. DNA for the CDR3: TGTGCCAGCAGCCACTGGAGTCCGGGACAGAATAATTCACCCCTCCACTTT.

This sequence joins TRBV28 and TRBJ1-2, with 10 nucleotides matching TRBD1. The CDR3 consists of 17 residues. V was pared by 6 bases and J by 4 bases, with 14 bases of the junction left unmatched. The germline gives CDR1 MDHEN, CDR2 SYDVKM. This CDR3 is CASRPRLDRGLGYGYTF. For the CDR3, the DNA is TGTGCCAGCAGGCCTCGCCTCGACAGGGGGCTGGGCTATGGCTACACCTTC.

V usage is TRBV24-1 and J usage is TRBJ1-5; no clear D gene. Germline V gene lookup returns CDR1 KGHDR and CDR2 SFDVKD. CDR3 size: 13 residues. Trimming left V 3 bases short and J 5 bases short, with 7 bases between. CDR3 sequence reads: CATSDHRDQPQHF. The CDR3, as DNA: TGTGCCACCAGTGATCACCGGGATCAGCCCCAGCATTTT.

CDR3 in DNA: TGTGCCAGCAGTTTAGGCGGAATATATGGCTACACCTTC. This gives the protein CASSLGGIYGYTF. The gene calls are TRBV12-3 or TRBV12-4 and TRBJ1-2, with D unresolved. The CDR3 sequence is 13 residues long. The ends were cut back, 1 base at V and 5 bases at J, with 8 bases in the middle.

This rearrangement joins TRBV30 to TRBJ1-1; tentative D call: TRBD1 (5 bases). Germline CDR1 is GTSNPN and CDR2 is SVGIG (reference sequence). V lost 2 bases, J lost 8 bases, and 9 bases lay in between. The CDR3 consists of 11 residues. The CDR3 region has the DNA TGTGCCTGGAGTCTCGGGGGGGAAGCTTTCTTT. Translated, it gives CAWSLGGEAFF.

The chain recombines TRBV5-1 with TRBJ2-5; the D gene is possibly TRBD2 (5 bases). With 3 bases removed from V and 1 base from J, the gap between germline ends came to 16 bases. There are 16 residues in the CDR3. Germline loops: CDR1 SGHRS, CDR2 YFSETQ. CDR3 amino acids: CASSSLDRRAQETQYF. CDR3 DNA sequence: TGCGCCAGCAGCTCCCTAGATAGGCGGGCCCAAGAGACCCAGTACTTC.